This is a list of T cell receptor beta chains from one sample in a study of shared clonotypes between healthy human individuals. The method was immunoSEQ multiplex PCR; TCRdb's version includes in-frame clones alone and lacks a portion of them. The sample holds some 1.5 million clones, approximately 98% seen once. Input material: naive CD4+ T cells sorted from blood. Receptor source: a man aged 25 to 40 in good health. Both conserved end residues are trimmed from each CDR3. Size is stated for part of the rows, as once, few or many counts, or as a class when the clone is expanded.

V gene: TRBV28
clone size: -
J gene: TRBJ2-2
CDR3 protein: ASRAGTGTRTGELF

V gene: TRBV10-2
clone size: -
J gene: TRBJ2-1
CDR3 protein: ASSDGTRTTNEQF

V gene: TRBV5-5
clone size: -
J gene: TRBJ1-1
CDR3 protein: ASSSSKGAGTEAF

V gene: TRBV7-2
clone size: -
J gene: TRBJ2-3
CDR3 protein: ASSLDRGDTQY

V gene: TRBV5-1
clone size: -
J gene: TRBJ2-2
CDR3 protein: ASSFHSGELF

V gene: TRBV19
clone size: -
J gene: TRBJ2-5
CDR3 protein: ASAGAGGEETQY

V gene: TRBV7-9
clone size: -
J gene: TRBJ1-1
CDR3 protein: ASRDSVNTEAF

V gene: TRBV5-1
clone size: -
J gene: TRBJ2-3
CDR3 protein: ASSFQREVTDTQY

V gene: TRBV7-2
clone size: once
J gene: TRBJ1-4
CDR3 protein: ASSSGRFNEKLF

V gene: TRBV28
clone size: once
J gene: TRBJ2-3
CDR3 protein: ASSLPRVYGSADTQY

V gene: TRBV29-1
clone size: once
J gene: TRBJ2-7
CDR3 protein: SVVVIDREVDEQY

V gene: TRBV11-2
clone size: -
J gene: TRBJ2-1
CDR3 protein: ASSLGSPSSYNEQF

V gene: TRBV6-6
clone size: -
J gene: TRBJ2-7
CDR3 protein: ARDGRELNEQY

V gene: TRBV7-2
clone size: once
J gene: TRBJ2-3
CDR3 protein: ASSSGLAGVSDTQY

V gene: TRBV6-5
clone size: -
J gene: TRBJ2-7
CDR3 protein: ASSYSRRIFSKQY

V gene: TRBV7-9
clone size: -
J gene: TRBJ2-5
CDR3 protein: ASSLGAGVSETQY

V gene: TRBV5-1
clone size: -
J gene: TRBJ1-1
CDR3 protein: ASSSQGAEAF

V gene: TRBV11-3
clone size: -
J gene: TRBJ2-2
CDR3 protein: ASSLGSPGTGYTGELF

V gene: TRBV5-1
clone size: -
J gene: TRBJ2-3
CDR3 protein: ASSLRGVSTDTQY

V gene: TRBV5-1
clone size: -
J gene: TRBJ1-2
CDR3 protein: ASSFGGGYGYT

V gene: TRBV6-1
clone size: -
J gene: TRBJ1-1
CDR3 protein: ASSEFNSYTEAF

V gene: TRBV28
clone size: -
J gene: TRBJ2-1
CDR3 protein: ASSLKSISYNEQF

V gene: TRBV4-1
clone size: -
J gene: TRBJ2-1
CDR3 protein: ASSQPRISPYNEQF